What follows is one TCR beta chain and its context. Antigen unknown. The data were obtained in a study of regulatory T cells in long-lasting Graves disease. To make TCR beta libraries, researchers used iRepertoire HTBI primers and Arm-PCR of CDR3 regions. TCRdb reanalysed the multiplex PCR reads using MiXCR and keeps one entry per CDR3 protein. The table includes 300,000 to 400,000 distinct CDR3 sequences, roughly 21% detected once. Time point noted: persistent/refractory GD, antithyroid drugs over 5 years with positive TRAb. Scientists built the TCR library using RNA that was extracted from PBMCs. The patient group derived from an endocrinology department in Xi'an, China. Study findings and constraints: Persistent disease favored TRBV28, TRBJ1-2 and TRBJ2-5. The researchers studied only peripheral blood, not thyroid tissue. Limited samples may have lowered accuracy.

The CDR3 sequence is 15 residues long. Germline-derived CDR1 and CDR2 are DFQATT and SNEGSKA (reference sequence). V trimming: 6 bases; J trimming: 3 bases; junction bases outside the gene matches: 10. The sequence was obtained from a female donor with Graves disease. The chain couples TRBV20-1 to TRBJ2-7; 11 bases align to TRBD2. The input for sequencing was peripheral blood mononuclear cells (PBMCs), taken when the disease was refractory, from a patient treated with antithyroid drugs. The DNA of the CDR3 is TGCAGTGCGGGAGGGGCTAGCGGGAGGATCTACGAGCAGTACTTC. This translates into CSAGGASGRIYEQYF.